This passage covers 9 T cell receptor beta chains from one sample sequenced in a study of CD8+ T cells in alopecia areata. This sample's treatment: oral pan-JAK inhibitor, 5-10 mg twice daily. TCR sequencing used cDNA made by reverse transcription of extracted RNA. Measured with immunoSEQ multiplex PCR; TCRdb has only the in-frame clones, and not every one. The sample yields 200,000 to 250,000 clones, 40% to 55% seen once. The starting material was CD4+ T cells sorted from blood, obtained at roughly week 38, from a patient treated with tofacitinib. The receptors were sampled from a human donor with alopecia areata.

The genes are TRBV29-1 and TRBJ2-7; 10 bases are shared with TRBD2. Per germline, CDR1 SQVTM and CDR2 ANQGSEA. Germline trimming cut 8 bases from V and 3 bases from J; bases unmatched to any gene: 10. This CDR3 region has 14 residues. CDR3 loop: CSIGETSGIYEQYF. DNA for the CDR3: TGCAGCATCGGCGAAACTAGCGGGATCTACGAGCAGTACTTC.

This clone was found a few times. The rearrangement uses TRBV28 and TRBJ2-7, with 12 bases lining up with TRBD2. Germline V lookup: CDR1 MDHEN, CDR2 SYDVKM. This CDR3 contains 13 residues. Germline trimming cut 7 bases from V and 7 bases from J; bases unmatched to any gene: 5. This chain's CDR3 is CASTPGLAGEQYF. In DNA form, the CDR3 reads TGTGCCAGCACTCCCGGACTAGCGGGGGAGCAGTACTTC.

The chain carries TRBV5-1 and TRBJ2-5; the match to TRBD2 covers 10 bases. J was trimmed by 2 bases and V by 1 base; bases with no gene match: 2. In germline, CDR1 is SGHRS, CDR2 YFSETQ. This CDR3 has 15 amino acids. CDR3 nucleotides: TGCGCCAGCAGCTTGACTAGCGGGGAACAAGAGACCCAGTACTTC. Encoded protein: CASSLTSGEQETQYF. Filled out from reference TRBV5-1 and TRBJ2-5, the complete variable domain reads KAGVTQTPRYLIKTRGQQVTLSCSPISGHRSVSWYQQTPGQGLQFLFEYFSETQRNKGNFPGRFSGRQFSNSRSEMNVSTLELGDSALYLCASSLTSGEQETQYFGPGTRLLVL.

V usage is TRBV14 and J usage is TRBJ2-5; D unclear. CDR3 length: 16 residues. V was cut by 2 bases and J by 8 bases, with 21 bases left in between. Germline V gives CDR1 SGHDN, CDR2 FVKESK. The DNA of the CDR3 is TGTGCCAGCAGCCAAATCTTGAGAGGATCCACGGGTACCCAGTACTTC. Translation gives CASSQILRGSTGTQYF.

The CDR3 spells CASGGGTTDTQYF. CDR3 sequence (DNA): TGTGCCAGCGGGGGGGGAACCACAGATACGCAGTATTTT. V and J are TRBV6-1 and TRBJ2-3; 7 bases align to TRBD2. J lost 2 bases, V lost 8 bases, and 4 bases had no gene match. The CDR3 is 13 residues long. Germline V lookup: CDR1 MNHNS, CDR2 SASEGT.

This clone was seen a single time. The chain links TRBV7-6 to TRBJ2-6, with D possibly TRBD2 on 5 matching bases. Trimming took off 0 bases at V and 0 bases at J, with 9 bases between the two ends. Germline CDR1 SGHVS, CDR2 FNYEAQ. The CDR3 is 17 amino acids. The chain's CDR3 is CASSLAAGNSGANVLTF. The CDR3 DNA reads TGTGCCAGCAGCTTAGCTGCCGGGAACTCTGGGGCCAACGTCCTGACTTTC.

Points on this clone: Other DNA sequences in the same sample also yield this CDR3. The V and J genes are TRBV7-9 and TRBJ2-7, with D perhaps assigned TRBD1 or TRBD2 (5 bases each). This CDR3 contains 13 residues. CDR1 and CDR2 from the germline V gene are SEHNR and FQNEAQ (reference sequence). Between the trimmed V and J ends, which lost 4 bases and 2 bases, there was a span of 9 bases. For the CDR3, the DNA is TGTGCCAGCAGCTCCTCGGGGCCCTACGAGCAGTACTTC. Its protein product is CASSSSGPYEQYF.

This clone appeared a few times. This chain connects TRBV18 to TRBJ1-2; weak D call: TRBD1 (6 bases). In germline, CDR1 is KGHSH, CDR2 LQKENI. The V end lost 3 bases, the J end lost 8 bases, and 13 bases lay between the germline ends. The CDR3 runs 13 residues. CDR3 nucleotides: TGTGCCAGCTCACCCGAACAGGGAGGGGGCTACACCTTC. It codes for CASSPEQGGGYTF. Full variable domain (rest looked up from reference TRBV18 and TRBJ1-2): NAGVMQNPRHLVRRRGQEARLRCSPMKGHSHVYWYRQLPEEGLKFMVYLQKENIIDESGMPKERFSAEFPKEGPSILRIQQVVRGDSAAYFCASSPEQGGGYTFGSGTRLTVV.

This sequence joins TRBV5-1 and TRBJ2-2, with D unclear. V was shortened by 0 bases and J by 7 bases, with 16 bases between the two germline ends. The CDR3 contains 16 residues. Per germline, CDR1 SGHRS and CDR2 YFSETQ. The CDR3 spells CASSLARTANLGELFF. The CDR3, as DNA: TGCGCCAGCAGCTTGGCCCGGACGGCGAACCTCGGGGAGCTGTTTTTT.